This T cell receptor beta chain was captured by sequencing in a study of cytotoxic CD8 clonotypes in ibrutinib-treated CLL. On the study more broadly: The cohort had around 10 relapsed/refractory and some 14 treatment-naive patients, 17 IGHV unmutated. Average yields of about 260,000 productive templates and 94,082 productive rearrangements characterized the samples.

Findings and caveats of the study: Upon ibrutinib response clonality rose, and upon progression it fell back toward baseline. Public clonotypes (which were uncommon) either contracted or remained stable on treatment.

Regarding this clone: Its matching antigen is unknown.

Clones were read by immunoSEQ multiplex PCR, and TCRdb kept only the in-frame ones, dropping some. The table lists roughly 150,000 clones, about 78% of them singletons. V was cut by 4 bases and J by 13 bases, with 20 bases left in between. The germline V gene has CDR1 MNHEY and CDR2 SVGAGI. CDR3 length: 15 amino acids. V and J are TRBV6-5 and TRBJ1-6; D unclear. The sequence was obtained from a human donor with chronic lymphocytic leukemia. Here the sequenced sample was PBMCs, taken after 24 months of ibrutinib treatment. The CDR3 region is CASSFAARFESPLHF. The CDR3, as DNA: TGTGCCAGCAGTTTCGCGGCCCGCTTCGAGTCGCCCCTCCACTTT.